These 19 T cell receptor beta chains were sequenced from one sample in a study of neurological immune-mediated disorders. TCRdb called the 5' RACE reads again in MiXCR, with one record for every CDR3 protein. This sample has 17,000 or so distinct CDR3 sequences, with about a quarter found just once. Specimen: PBMCs. The source is a man aged 45-60 years with HTLV-1-associated myelopathy (HAM/TSP).

This clonotype was seen more than once but under ten times. The V call is TRBV5-1, the J call TRBJ2-1, with TRBD1 identical over 9 bases. V gave up 4 bases and J gave up 7 bases; unmatched junction bases: 18. The CDR3 is 18 residues long. Germline assignment: CDR1 SGHRS and CDR2 YFSETQ. CDR3 amino acids: CASSIQPIQGAMSNEQFF. Written as DNA, the CDR3 is TGCGCCAGCAGCATCCAACCCATACAGGGGGCTATGAGTAATGAGCAGTTCTTC.

The chain couples TRBV18 to TRBJ2-5; 11 bases are a match to TRBD2. This CDR3 has 17 residues. Germline loops: CDR1 KGHSH, CDR2 LQKENI. The trim removed 1 base at V and 5 bases at J, leaving 9 bases unmatched. Here the CDR3 reads CASSPLPMTSGAETQYF. The CDR3, as DNA: TGTGCCAGCTCACCACTCCCCATGACTAGCGGGGCGGAGACCCAGTACTTC.

This chain links TRBV5-1 with TRBJ2-2; D not resolved. Germline assignment: CDR1 SGHRS and CDR2 YFSETQ. The CDR3 is made up of 14 amino acids. The V gene lost 0 bases and the J gene lost 1 base, with 4 bases spanning the gap. The CDR3 bases are TGCGCCAGCAGCTTGGGAGAGAACACCGGGGAGCTGTTTTTT. Protein: CASSLGENTGELFF.

This sequence joins TRBV12-3 or TRBV12-4 and TRBJ2-2; possible D gene TRBD1, 5 bases. Trimming removed 8 bases from V and 0 bases from J, with 10 bases in between. The CDR3 totals 14 residues. Here the CDR3 DNA reads TGTGCCAGCTTGCCAGGGACGAACACCGGGGAGCTGTTTTTT. This encodes CASLPGTNTGELFF.

The sample holds a few counts of this clonotype. The chain has TRBV7-2 and TRBJ1-6; no firm D call. Trimming cost V 5 bases and J 10 bases, with 12 bases left between them. CDR3 length: 13 residues. Germline assignment: CDR1 SGHTA and CDR2 FQGNSA. CDR3 protein: CASSPGRRSPLHF. As DNA, the CDR3 is TGTGCCAGCAGCCCGGGCCGGAGGTCACCCCTCCACTTT.

This rearrangement joins TRBV11-3 to TRBJ2-1; TRBD1 or TRBD2 may be the D gene (6 bases each). The V end was cut by 6 bases, the J end by 3 bases, with 15 bases between. This CDR3 comprises 15 residues. Germline V gene lookup returns CDR1 SGHNT and CDR2 YENEEA. The CDR3 protein is CASRWKGGNYNEQFF. CDR3 nucleotide sequence: TGTGCCAGCAGGTGGAAAGGGGGGAACTACAATGAGCAGTTCTTC.

This clonotype is termed medium-sized (0.01 to 0.1%). The rearrangement links TRBV5-1 to TRBJ1-1, with D possibly matching TRBD1 (5 bases). The V gene's germline CDR1 is SGHRS and CDR2 YFSETQ. The ends were cut back, 3 bases at V and 2 bases at J, with 17 bases in the middle. CDR3 length: 16 residues. CDR3 bases: TGCGCCAGCAGCTCCTCCCCCGGGACGACAAACACTGAAGCTTTCTTT. Its translation is CASSSSPGTTNTEAFF.

This clonotype came up a few times. The gene calls are TRBV6-7 and TRBJ2-5; no reliable D call. TRBV6-7 is labeled an ORF, and its function is uncertain. The CDR3 extends over 18 amino acids. Trimming shortened V by 2 bases and J by 0 bases, and 19 bases separated the two germline ends. CDR3 region: CASSYPTGFDLYQETQYF. For the CDR3, the DNA is TGTGCCAGCAGTTACCCGACTGGGTTCGACTTGTACCAAGAGACCCAGTACTTC.

In this sample, this clonotype turned up a few times. The chain is built from TRBV20-1 and TRBJ2-7; 8 bases map to TRBD2. The V segment lost 3 bases and the J segment 4 bases; nucleotides outside the gene matches: 8. CDR3 size: 14 residues. Looked up from germline, CDR1 is DFQATT and CDR2 is SNEGSKA (reference sequence). The CDR3 reads CSASPSGQQYEQYF. The CDR3 DNA sequence: TGCAGTGCTAGTCCTAGCGGGCAACAATACGAGCAGTACTTC.

A few counts support this clonotype. The chain is built from TRBV25-1 and TRBJ2-1; 7 bases match TRBD1. Germline trimming cut 6 bases from V and 15 bases from J; bases unmatched to any gene: 8. CDR1 is MGHDK and CDR2 is SYGVNS in the germline V gene. CDR3 size: 11 residues. DNA of the CDR3: TGTGCCAGCAGGTTAGGACAGGAACTGTTCTTC. Its protein product is CASRLGQELFF.

This clonotype has at least ten counts. V and J are TRBV15 and TRBJ2-2; 10 bases align to TRBD1. This CDR3 is 17 amino acids long. CDR1 is LNHNV, CDR2 YYDKDF, per germline (reference sequence). After removal of 1 base from V and 0 bases from J, the junction contained 2 bases not matched to a gene. In DNA, the CDR3 is TGTGCCACCAGCAGAGGACAGGGGGCTGCGAACACCGGGGAGCTGTTTTTT. This translates into CATSRGQGAANTGELFF.

Only a few counts were recorded for this clonotype. V and J are TRBV29-1 and TRBJ1-1, with D unclear. CDR3 length: 12 residues. With 7 bases removed from V and 0 bases from J, the gap between germline ends came to 9 bases. Germline-derived CDR1 and CDR2 are SQVTM and ANQGSEA. The CDR3 reads CSGSRVNTEAFF. Written as DNA, the CDR3 is TGCAGCGGTTCGCGGGTGAACACTGAAGCTTTCTTT.

This clonotype was observed many times. The chain recombines TRBV12-5 with TRBJ1-2, with D tentatively TRBD1 (6 bases). Trimming removed 5 bases from V and 5 bases from J, with 18 bases in between. This CDR3 has 15 residues. CDR1 LGHNT and CDR2 FRNRAP come from the germline V gene. The CDR3 DNA is TGTGCTAGTGGTCCACCCCTTAGGGGGGGTTATGGCTACACCTTC. It specifies CASGPPLRGGYGYTF. The full variable domain, in which reference TRBV12-5 and TRBJ1-2 provide the parts outside the CDR3, is DARVTQTPRHKVTEMGQEVTMRCQPILGHNTVFWYRQTMMQGLELLAYFRNRAPLDDSGMPKDRFSAEMPDATLATLKIQPSEPRDSAVYFCASGPPLRGGYGYTFGSGTRLTVV.

The chain joins TRBV20-1 to TRBJ1-1; 7 bases agree with TRBD1. The V and J ends lost 2 bases and 0 bases, in that order; junction bases with no gene match: 9. Germline V lookup: CDR1 DFQATT, CDR2 SNEGSKA (reference sequence). CDR3 size: 16 residues. The CDR3 is CSARPQGVLMNTEAFF. In nucleotides, the CDR3 is TGCAGTGCTAGACCCCAGGGGGTCCTCATGAACACTGAAGCTTTCTTT.

J is TRBJ1-6 and V is TRBV20-1, with 10 bases lining up with TRBD1. V lost 0 bases to trimming and J lost 9 bases; unmatched junction nucleotides: 5. The germline V gene encodes CDR1 DFQATT and CDR2 SNEGSKA (reference sequence). The CDR3 sequence is 15 residues long. CDR3 bases: TGCAGTGCTAGAGAAACCGGGACAGGGGCTTCACCCCTCCACTTT. It is translated as CSARETGTGASPLHF.

This clonotype was counted many times. The DNA for the CDR3 is TGCAGTGTACCTAGCGGGGGGCGTGACATTCAGTACTTC. This translates into CSVPSGGRDIQYF. The chain joins TRBV20-1 to TRBJ2-4, with 11 bases identical to TRBD2. The CDR3 is made up of 13 amino acids. Losses at the gene ends were 7 bases for V and 8 bases for J; bases not matched to a gene: 7. Germline loops: CDR1 DFQATT, CDR2 SNEGSKA (reference sequence).

The table lists this clonotype with a few counts. The chain links TRBV7-9 to TRBJ1-1, with unresolved D. This CDR3 comprises 13 residues. Trimming cost V 7 bases and J 4 bases, with 13 bases left between them. Germline values: CDR1 SEHNR, CDR2 FQNEAQ (reference sequence). The CDR3 here is CASTRESVTEAFF. CDR3 DNA sequence: TGTGCCAGCACGAGGGAGTCGGTCACTGAAGCTTTCTTT.

Ten or more counts support this clonotype. The chain is built from TRBV20-1 and TRBJ2-7, with D perhaps TRBD1 or TRBD2 (5 bases each). In germline, CDR1 is DFQATT, CDR2 SNEGSKA (reference sequence). The V and J ends lost 3 bases and 6 bases respectively, with 9 bases between them. The CDR3 consists of 11 residues. The DNA of the CDR3 is TGCAGTGCTAGTCGAGGGGCCGAGCAGTACTTC. It is translated as CSASRGAEQYF.

This clonotype was picked up a small number of times. The chain uses TRBV5-1 and TRBJ2-7, with D possibly being TRBD2 (5 bases). Per the germline V gene, CDR1 is SGHRS and CDR2 is YFSETQ. V gave up 3 bases and J gave up 6 bases, with 10 bases separating them. CDR3 length: 12 residues. CDR3 coding DNA: TGCGCCAGCAGCTGGCCCGGGGTCGAGCAGTACTTC. Encoded protein: CASSWPGVEQYF. The whole variable domain, remainder taken from reference TRBV5-1 and TRBJ2-7, is KAGVTQTPRYLIKTRGQQVTLSCSPISGHRSVSWYQQTPGQGLQFLFEYFSETQRNKGNFPGRFSGRQFSNSRSEMNVSTLELGDSALYLCASSWPGVEQYFGPGTRLTVT.